This T cell receptor (beta chain) was found in a study of blood T cell repertoires in COVID-19. The wider study: The samples span acute and convalescent COVID-19 from the United States, Italy and Spain. T cells, B-cell-depleted T cells, or PBMCs supplied cDNA or gDNA.

Authors' methods: Reference gene primer amplification in the assay estimated nucleated cell counts. Sequencing used immunoSEQ multiplex PCR; TCRdb keeps in-frame clones, though not all of them. The V and J calls and clone size were taken over from that table, and D and trimming were inferred from the DNA. The repertoire holds some 290,000 clones, with 75% to 90% as singletons. Germline values: CDR1 LNHDA, CDR2 SQIVND (reference sequence). The length of the CDR3 is 16 residues. The junction had 11 bases not matched to a gene; V was cut back by 11 bases and J by 0 bases. The sequencing sample was made of peripheral blood. The sequence was collected from a man in his 60s who had recovered from COVID-19. The gene calls are TRBV19 and TRBJ1-5; 9 bases are shared with TRBD1. CDR3 region: CASIRTGDYSNQPQHF. CDR3 sequence (DNA): TGTGCCTCAATCAGGACAGGGGACTATAGCAATCAGCCCCAGCATTTT. Full variable domain (rest looked up from reference TRBV19 and TRBJ1-5): DGGITQSPKYLFRKEGQNVTLSCEQNLNHDAMYWYRQDPGQGLRLIYYSQIVNDFQKGDIAEGYSVSREKKESFPLTVTSAQKNPTAFYLCASIRTGDYSNQPQHFGDGTRLSIL.